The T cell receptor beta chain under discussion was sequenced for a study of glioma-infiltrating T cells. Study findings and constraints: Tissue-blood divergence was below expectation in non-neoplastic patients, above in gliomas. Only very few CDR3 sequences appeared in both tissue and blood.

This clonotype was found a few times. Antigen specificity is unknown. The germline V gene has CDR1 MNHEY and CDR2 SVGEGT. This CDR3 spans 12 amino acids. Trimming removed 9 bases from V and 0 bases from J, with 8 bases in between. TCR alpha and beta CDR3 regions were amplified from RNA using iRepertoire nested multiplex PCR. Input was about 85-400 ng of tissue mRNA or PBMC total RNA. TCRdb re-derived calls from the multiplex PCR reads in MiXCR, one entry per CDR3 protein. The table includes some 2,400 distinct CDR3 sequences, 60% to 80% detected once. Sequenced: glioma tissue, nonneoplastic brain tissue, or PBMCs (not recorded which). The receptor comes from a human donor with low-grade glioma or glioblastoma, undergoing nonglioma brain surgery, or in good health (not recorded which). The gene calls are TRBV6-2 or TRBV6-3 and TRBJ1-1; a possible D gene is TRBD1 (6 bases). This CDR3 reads CARTGMNTEAFF. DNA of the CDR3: TGTGCCAGGACAGGTATGAACACTGAAGCTTTCTTT.